This T cell receptor beta chain was obtained from a study of T cell responses to AZD1222 COVID-19 vaccine. General study points: None of the repertoires were sampled until the peak T cell response had passed.

V was shortened by 6 bases and J by 8 bases, with 12 bases between the two germline ends. Per the germline V gene, CDR1 is MNHEY and CDR2 is SVGEGT. This CDR3 is 12 amino acids long. Turning to this clone: The target antigen is unknown.

Profiled with immunoSEQ multiplex PCR; TCRdb holds only in-frame clones, not every one. The sample yields about 150,000 clones, about 92% seen once. This chain uses TRBV6-2 or TRBV6-3 with TRBJ2-3; the D is unclear. Source: peripheral blood, taken on day 0 of AZD1222 vaccination. This receptor was taken from an adult in good health. The CDR3, as DNA: TGTGCCAGCAGCCCCGAAGGCCCTACGCAGTATTTT. Translating it yields CASSPEGPTQYF.